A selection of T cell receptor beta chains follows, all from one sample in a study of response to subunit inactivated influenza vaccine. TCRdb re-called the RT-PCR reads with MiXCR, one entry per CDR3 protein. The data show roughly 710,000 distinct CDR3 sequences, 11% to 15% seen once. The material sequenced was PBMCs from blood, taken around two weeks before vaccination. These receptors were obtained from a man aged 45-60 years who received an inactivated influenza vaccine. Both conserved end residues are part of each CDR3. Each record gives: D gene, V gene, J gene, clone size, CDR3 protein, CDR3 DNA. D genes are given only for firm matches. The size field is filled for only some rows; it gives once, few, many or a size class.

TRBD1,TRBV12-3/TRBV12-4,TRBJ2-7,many,CASSPLRTGLLKGHSYEQYF,TGTGCCAGCAGTCCACTACGGACAGGGTTATTGAAAGGCCACTCCTACGAGCAGTACTTC
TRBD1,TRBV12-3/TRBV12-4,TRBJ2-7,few,CASRQDRGSYEQYF,TGTGCCAGCAGACAAGACAGGGGATCCTACGAGCAGTACTTC
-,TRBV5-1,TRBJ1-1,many,CASSPRVMNTEAFF,TGCGCCAGCAGCCCCAGGGTGATGAACACTGAAGCTTTCTTT
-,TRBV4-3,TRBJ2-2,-,CASSPEGGLNTGELFF,TGCGCCAGCAGCCCTGAGGGGGGGCTGAACACCGGGGAGCTGTTTTTT
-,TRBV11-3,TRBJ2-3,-,CASIILKSPTDTQYF,TGTGCCAGCATCATATTAAAGTCTCCCACAGATACGCAGTATTTT
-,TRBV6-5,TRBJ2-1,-,CASSYRRGGPEQFF,TGTGCCAGCAGTTACCGCAGGGGGGGGCCTGAGCAGTTCTTC
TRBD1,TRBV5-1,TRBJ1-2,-,CASSSLDRKTLNYGYTF,TGCGCCAGCAGCTCATTGGACAGGAAGACTCTAAACTATGGCTACACCTTC
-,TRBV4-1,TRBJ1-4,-,CASSPFGSNMAEKLFF,TGCGCCAGCAGCCCGTTCGGCTCAAATATGGCTGAAAAACTGTTTTTT
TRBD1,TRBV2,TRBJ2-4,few,CASNVWQGDFRDIQYF,TGTGCCAGCAACGTGTGGCAGGGGGATTTTAGGGACATTCAGTACTTC
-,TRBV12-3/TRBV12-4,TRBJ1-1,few,CASSFQGSEAFF,TGTGCCAGCAGTTTTCAGGGGTCTGAAGCTTTCTTT
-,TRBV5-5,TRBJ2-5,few,CASSRLGGGETQYF,TGTGCCAGCAGCCGTCTGGGGGGCGGAGAGACCCAGTACTTC
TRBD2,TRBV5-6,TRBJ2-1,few,CASSLEAGWLAGNNEQFF,TGTGCCAGCAGCTTGGAGGCTGGGTGGCTAGCGGGGAACAATGAGCAGTTCTTC
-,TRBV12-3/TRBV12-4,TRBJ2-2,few,CASSSSGGELFF,TGTGCCAGCAGTTCCTCAGGCGGGGAGCTGTTTTTT
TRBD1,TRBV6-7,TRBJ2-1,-,CASSRDRGFGSNEQFF,TGTGCCAGCAGTCGGGACAGGGGATTTGGGTCGAATGAGCAGTTCTTC
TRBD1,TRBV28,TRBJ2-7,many,CASSLAGQGSYEQYF,TGTGCCAGCAGTTTAGCGGGACAGGGCTCCTACGAGCAGTACTTC
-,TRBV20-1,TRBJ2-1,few,CSARTGLFYEQFF,TGCAGTGCTAGGACGGGGCTGTTTTATGAGCAGTTCTTC
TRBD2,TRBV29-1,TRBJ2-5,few,CSVGTSGYQETQYF,TGCAGCGTTGGGACTAGCGGATACCAAGAGACCCAGTACTTC
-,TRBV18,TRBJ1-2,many,CASSPNEGYTF,TGTGCCAGCTCACCAAACGAGGGCTACACCTTC
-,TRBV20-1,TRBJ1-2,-,CSARDLERGYGYTF,TGCAGTGCTAGAGATCTCGAACGAGGCTATGGCTACACCTTC
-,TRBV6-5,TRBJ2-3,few,CASSYSLAGDTQYF,TGTGCCAGCAGTTACTCTCTCGCAGGAGATACGCAGTATTTT
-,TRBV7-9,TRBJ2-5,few,CASSLNNGRETQYF,TGTGCCAGCAGCTTAAATAATGGGCGAGAGACCCAGTACTTC
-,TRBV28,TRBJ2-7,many,CASSPGVEQYF,TGTGCCAGCAGTCCCGGCGTTGAGCAGTACTTC
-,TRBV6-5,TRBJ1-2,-,CASSYPGHEGYTF,TGTGCCAGCAGTTACCCAGGACATGAGGGCTACACCTTC
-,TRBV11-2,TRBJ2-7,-,CASSLTNEQYF,TGTGCCAGCAGCTTAACAAACGAGCAGTACTTC
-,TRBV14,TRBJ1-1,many,CASSQATTWGPEAFF,TGTGCCAGCAGCCAAGCGACCACTTGGGGGCCTGAAGCTTTCTTT
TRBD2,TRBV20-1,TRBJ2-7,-,CSASRAAGFNEQYF,TGCAGTGCTAGTCGGGCAGCGGGATTCAACGAGCAGTACTTC
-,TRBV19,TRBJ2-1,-,CASSSRRQISYNEQFF,TGTGCCAGTAGCTCTCGTCGGCAGATCTCCTACAATGAGCAGTTCTTC
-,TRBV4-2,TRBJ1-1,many,CASSTHKNTEAFF,TGTGCCAGCAGCACCCACAAGAACACTGAAGCTTTCTTT
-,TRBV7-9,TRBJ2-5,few,CASSLERAQYF,TGTGCCAGCAGCTTAGAGAGGGCCCAGTACTTC
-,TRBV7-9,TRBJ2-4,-,CASSVQGSKNIQYF,TGTGCCAGCAGCGTACAGGGATCCAAAAACATTCAGTACTTC
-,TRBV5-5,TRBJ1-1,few,CASSLEAVGATEAFF,TGTGCCAGCAGCTTGGAGGCGGTAGGGGCCACTGAAGCTTTCTTT
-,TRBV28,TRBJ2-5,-,CASSLEGNWETQYF,TGTGCCAGCAGTTTAGAGGGGAATTGGGAGACCCAGTACTTC
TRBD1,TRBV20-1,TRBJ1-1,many,CSARDLFGQGTTEAFF,TGCAGTGCTAGAGATCTTTTTGGACAGGGGACCACTGAAGCTTTCTTT
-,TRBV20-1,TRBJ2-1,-,CSASRQRSNEQFF,TGCAGTGCTAGTAGACAAAGAAGCAATGAGCAGTTCTTC
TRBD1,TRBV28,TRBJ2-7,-,CASSLQGDHEQYF,TGTGCCAGCAGCCTACAGGGGGACCACGAGCAGTACTTC
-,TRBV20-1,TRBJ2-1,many,CSARDGADSYNEQFF,TGCAGTGCTAGAGATGGGGCAGACTCCTACAATGAGCAGTTCTTC
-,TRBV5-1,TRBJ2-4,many,CASSTGLRTGENIQYF,TGCGCCAGCAGCACCGGATTGCGTACAGGCGAAAACATTCAGTACTTC
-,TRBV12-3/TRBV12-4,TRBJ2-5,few,CASSPGGGAETQYF,TGTGCCAGCAGTCCAGGAGGGGGCGCAGAGACCCAGTACTTC
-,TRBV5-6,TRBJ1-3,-,CASSLDFQDSGNTIYF,TGTGCCAGCAGCTTAGACTTCCAGGACTCTGGAAACACCATATATTTT
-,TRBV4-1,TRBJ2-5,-,CASSQGGRGGFETQYF,TGCGCCAGCAGCCAAGGGGGAAGAGGGGGTTTTGAGACCCAGTACTTC
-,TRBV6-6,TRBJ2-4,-,CASQGYKNIQYF,TGTGCCAGCCAGGGGTACAAAAACATTCAGTACTTC
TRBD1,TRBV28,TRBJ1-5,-,CASSLSGQHQPQHF,TGTGCCAGCAGTTTATCGGGACAGCATCAGCCCCAGCATTTT
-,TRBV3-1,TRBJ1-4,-,CASSSISKLFF,TGTGCCAGCAGCTCTATCTCGAAACTGTTTTTT
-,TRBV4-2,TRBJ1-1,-,CASSRPGRGTEAFF,TGTGCCAGCAGCCGCCCTGGAAGGGGGACTGAAGCTTTCTTT
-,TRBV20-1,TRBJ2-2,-,CSARLAEGNTGELFF,TGCAGTGCTAGGTTGGCAGAGGGGAACACCGGGGAGCTGTTTTTT
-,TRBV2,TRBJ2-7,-,CASSEAAGNPYEQYF,TGTGCCAGCAGTGAAGCGGCAGGAAACCCCTACGAGCAGTACTTC
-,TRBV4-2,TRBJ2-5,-,CASSFHGATKETQYF,TGTGCCAGCAGCTTCCACGGGGCAACTAAAGAGACCCAGTACTTC
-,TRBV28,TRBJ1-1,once,CASSPSWGVDVTEAFF,TGTGCCAGCAGCCCCTCCTGGGGTGTGGATGTCACTGAAGCTTTCTTT
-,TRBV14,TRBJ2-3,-,CASSQGIATQYF,TGTGCCAGCAGCCAGGGTATTGCTACGCAGTATTTT
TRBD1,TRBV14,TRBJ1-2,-,CASSHRTGTRYGYTF,TGTGCCAGCAGCCACAGGACAGGGACGCGCTATGGCTACACCTTC
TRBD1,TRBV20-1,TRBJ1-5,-,CSALHRDRGNQPQHF,TGCAGTGCTTTACATCGGGACAGGGGAAATCAGCCCCAGCATTTT
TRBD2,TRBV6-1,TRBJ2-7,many,CASSPPGGTYEQYF,TGTGCCAGCAGTCCGCCGGGGGGGACCTACGAGCAGTACTTC
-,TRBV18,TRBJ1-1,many,CASSPIGQNERPAFF,TGTGCCAGCTCACCAATCGGGCAGAACGAACGACCAGCTTTCTTT
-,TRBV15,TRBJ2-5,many,CATSTTGETQYF,TGTGCCACCAGCACGACAGGAGAGACCCAGTACTTC
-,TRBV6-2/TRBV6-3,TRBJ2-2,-,CASSYTGWTGELFF,TGTGCCAGCAGTTATACAGGGTGGACCGGGGAGCTGTTTTTT